This T cell receptor (beta chain) was sequenced in a study of cytomegalovirus exposure and HLA in healthy donors. Overall study results and limits: Later work showed greater clonal expansion in HLA-associated TCR beta chains than in equally common others.

PCR involved 60 Vbeta and 13 Jbeta primers. TCRdb keeps only in-frame clones here, not all; method: immunoSEQ multiplex PCR. This sample carries about 72,000 clones, almost 85% of them seen once, and the ten largest clones take about 2%. The trim removed 1 base at V and 7 bases at J, leaving 7 bases unmatched. Germline V gene sequence: CDR1 SGHDT, CDR2 YYEEEE. CDR3 length equals 16 residues. In regard to this clone: The antigen is not known.

The chain employs TRBV5-6 and TRBJ1-6; 8 bases align to TRBD1. The sequenced material came from PBMCs. The receptor was isolated from a man between 18 and 35 years old in good health and CMV-seronegative. The CDR3 region is CASSLIIGTGNSPLHF. Here the CDR3 DNA reads TGTGCCAGCAGCTTGATCATCGGGACAGGAAATTCACCCCTCCACTTT.